The TCR beta chain described here comes from a study of CD8 T cells in ankylosing spondylitis. The study's findings and limits: What seemed typical of ankylosing spondylitis blood was a TCR beta motif built from several highly homologous variants. In ankylosing spondylitis patients, matched synovial fluid reportedly showed significant enrichment of disease-linked clones. Clones linked to disease, bearing a CD8+ phenotype, were relatively rare in peripheral blood.

The CDR3 consists of 13 residues. From germline, CDR1 is SGHAT and CDR2 FQNNGV. V was cut by 1 base and J by 6 bases, with 10 bases left in between. Each CDR3 protein is one row after TCRdb ran MiXCR on the 5' RACE reads. The data show 220,000 or so distinct CDR3 sequences, with around 20% seen just once and about 42% held by the top ten. In the case of this clonotype: Its antigen is unknown.

The V and J genes are TRBV11-2 and TRBJ2-7; possible D gene TRBD2, 5 bases. The receptor was isolated from a male donor with ankylosing spondylitis. Material for sequencing was blood, either unsorted or a sorted T cell fraction (not recorded which). CDR3 protein: CASSLVSAAEQYF. The DNA for the CDR3 is TGTGCCAGCAGCTTAGTTAGCGCCGCCGAGCAGTACTTC.